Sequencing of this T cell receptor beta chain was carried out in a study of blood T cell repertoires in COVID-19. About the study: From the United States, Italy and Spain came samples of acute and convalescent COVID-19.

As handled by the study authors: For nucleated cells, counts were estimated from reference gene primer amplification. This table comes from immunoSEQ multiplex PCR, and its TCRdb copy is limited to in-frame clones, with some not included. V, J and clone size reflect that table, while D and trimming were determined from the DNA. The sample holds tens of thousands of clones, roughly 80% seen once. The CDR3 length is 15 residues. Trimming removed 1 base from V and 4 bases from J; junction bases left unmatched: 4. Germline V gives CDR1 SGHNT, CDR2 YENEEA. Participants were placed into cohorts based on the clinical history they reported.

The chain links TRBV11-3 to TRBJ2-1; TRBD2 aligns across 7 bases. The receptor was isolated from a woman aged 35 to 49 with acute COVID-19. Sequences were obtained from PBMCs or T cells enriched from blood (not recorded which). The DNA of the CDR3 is TGTGCCAGCAGCTTAGCGGGAGGCGGGTACAATGAGCAGTTCTTC. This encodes CASSLAGGGYNEQFF.